Listed below are T cell receptor beta chains from one sample, sequenced in a study of T-cell memory formation after mild COVID-19. TCRdb processed the 5' RACE reads anew with MiXCR; each CDR3 protein has one entry. The sample lists around 210,000 distinct CDR3 sequences; just over 9.5% were seen once. Sequencing was done on a sample of PBMCs or a T cell subset sorted from them (not recorded which). The source of these receptors is a young man who had mild COVID-19 (a few samples of this study predate the infection). Cell type and time point are not known. CDR3s include the opening cysteine and the closing phenylalanine or tryptophan. The D gene is left open where the match is weak. Clone size appears in some rows only: once, few, many, or a class for an expanded clone.

V: TRBV7-9
size: few
J: TRBJ2-1
D: TRBD2
CDR3: CASTPIAGGSYNEQFF
DNA: TGTGCCAGCACCCCTATAGCGGGGGGCTCCTACAATGAGCAGTTCTTC

V: TRBV7-6
size: many
J: TRBJ1-6
D: TRBD1
CDR3: CASSLQGAGSPLHF
DNA: TGTGCCAGCAGCTTGCAGGGGGCCGGTTCACCCCTCCACTTT

V: TRBV1
size: few
J: TRBJ2-5
D: -
CDR3: CTSSQDDSGLAGETQYF
DNA: TGCACCAGCAGCCAAGATGACTCTGGGCTAGCTGGGGAGACCCAGTACTTC

V: TRBV19
size: many
J: TRBJ1-5
D: -
CDR3: CASTKTRDGLGPQHF
DNA: TGTGCCAGTACCAAAACTCGGGACGGACTTGGGCCCCAGCATTTT

V: TRBV7-2
size: many
J: TRBJ2-1
D: -
CDR3: CASSERERRPYNEQFF
DNA: TGTGCCAGCAGCGAGAGGGAGAGGCGACCCTACAATGAGCAGTTCTTC

V: TRBV5-4
size: few
J: TRBJ1-2
D: -
CDR3: CASSLTLTSRYGYTF
DNA: TGTGCCAGCAGCCTGACACTGACCTCCCGCTATGGCTACACCTTC

V: TRBV6-5
size: few
J: TRBJ2-7
D: TRBD1
CDR3: CASSYSGQGATTTRKQYF
DNA: TGTGCCAGCAGTTACTCGGGACAGGGGGCCACAACCACTAGGAAGCAGTACTTC

V: TRBV6-6
size: -
J: TRBJ1-5
D: -
CDR3: CASSGRGNQPQHF
DNA: TGTGCCAGCAGTGGCAGAGGTAATCAGCCCCAGCATTTT

V: TRBV11-2
size: -
J: TRBJ2-1
D: -
CDR3: CASTLRDLYNEQFF
DNA: TGTGCCAGCACCCTGAGGGACCTGTATAATGAGCAGTTCTTC

V: TRBV7-2
size: many
J: TRBJ2-3
D: -
CDR3: CASSHRATDTQYF
DNA: TGTGCCAGCAGCCACAGGGCGACAGATACGCAGTATTTT

V: TRBV20-1
size: few
J: TRBJ2-5
D: TRBD2
CDR3: CSAIPTSGGVETQYF
DNA: TGCAGTGCCATCCCGACTAGCGGGGGGGTTGAGACCCAGTACTTC

V: TRBV7-6
size: -
J: TRBJ2-3
D: TRBD2
CDR3: CASSLVAAGGSTDTQYF
DNA: TGTGCCAGCAGCTTAGTGGCCGCCGGGGGGAGCACAGATACGCAGTATTTT

V: TRBV7-2
size: few
J: TRBJ2-1
D: -
CDR3: CASSTSGTNAYNEQFF
DNA: TGTGCCAGCAGCACAAGTGGGACAAACGCCTACAATGAGCAGTTCTTC

V: TRBV7-2
size: once
J: TRBJ1-2
D: TRBD1
CDR3: CASSLTGGKSGYTF
DNA: TGTGCCAGCAGCCTGACAGGGGGGAAGAGTGGCTACACCTTC

V: TRBV4-3
size: few
J: TRBJ2-7
D: TRBD1
CDR3: CASSQYRTGTLTYEQYF
DNA: TGCGCCAGCAGCCAATACCGGACAGGGACTTTGACCTACGAGCAGTACTTC

V: TRBV29-1
size: -
J: TRBJ2-7
D: TRBD2
CDR3: CSVEGGGPTYEQYF
DNA: TGCAGCGTTGAAGGCGGGGGGCCAACCTACGAGCAGTACTTC

V: TRBV7-9
size: -
J: TRBJ1-2
D: -
CDR3: CASSPSVGGYTF
DNA: TGTGCCAGCAGCCCTAGCGTCGGGGGCTACACCTTC

V: TRBV7-3
size: few
J: TRBJ2-2
D: -
CDR3: CASSPQGLSGELFF
DNA: TGTGCCAGCAGCCCGCAGGGGCTCAGCGGGGAGCTGTTTTTT

V: TRBV7-2
size: few
J: TRBJ2-1
D: TRBD1
CDR3: CASSYNPGTGTFNEQFF
DNA: TGTGCCAGCAGCTACAACCCCGGGACAGGGACCTTCAATGAGCAGTTCTTC

V: TRBV24-1
size: few
J: TRBJ2-7
D: TRBD2
CDR3: CATSDMISGTDFDSGGACYEQYF
DNA: TGTGCCACCAGTGATATGATAAGCGGAACAGATTTTGATAGCGGGGGAGCTTGCTACGAGCAGTACTTC

V: TRBV20-1
size: few
J: TRBJ1-1
D: -
CDR3: CSAREWARTEAFF
DNA: TGCAGTGCTAGAGAATGGGCGAGGACTGAAGCTTTCTTT

V: TRBV7-3
size: -
J: TRBJ2-1
D: TRBD2
CDR3: CASSGLARNEQFF
DNA: TGTGCCAGCAGCGGACTAGCGCGCAATGAGCAGTTCTTC

V: TRBV7-2
size: many
J: TRBJ2-5
D: -
CDR3: CASSPAGETQYF
DNA: TGTGCCAGCAGCCCAGCGGGTGAGACCCAGTACTTC

V: TRBV20-1
size: once
J: TRBJ2-2
D: TRBD2
CDR3: CSAREGLVPGELFF
DNA: TGCAGTGCTAGAGAAGGACTAGTACCCGGGGAGCTGTTTTTT

V: TRBV7-8
size: -
J: TRBJ1-1
D: -
CDR3: CASRDGYTEAFF
DNA: TGTGCCAGCAGAGACGGATACACTGAAGCTTTCTTT